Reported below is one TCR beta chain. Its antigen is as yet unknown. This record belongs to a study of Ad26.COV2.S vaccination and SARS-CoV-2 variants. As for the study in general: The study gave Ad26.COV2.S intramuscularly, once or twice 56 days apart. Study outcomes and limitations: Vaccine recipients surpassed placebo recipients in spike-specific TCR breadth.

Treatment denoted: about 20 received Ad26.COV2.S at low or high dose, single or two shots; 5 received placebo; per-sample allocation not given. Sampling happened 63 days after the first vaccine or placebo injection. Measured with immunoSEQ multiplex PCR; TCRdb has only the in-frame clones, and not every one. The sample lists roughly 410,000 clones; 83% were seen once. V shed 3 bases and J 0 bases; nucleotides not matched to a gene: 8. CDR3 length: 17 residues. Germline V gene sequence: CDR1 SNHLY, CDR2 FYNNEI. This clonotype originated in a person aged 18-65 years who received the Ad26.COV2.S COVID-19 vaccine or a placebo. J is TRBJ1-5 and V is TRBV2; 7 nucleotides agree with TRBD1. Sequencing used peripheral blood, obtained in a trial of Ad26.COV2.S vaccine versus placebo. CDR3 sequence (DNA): TGTGCCAGCAGTGAGGGACAGCCGATTTATAGCAATCAGCCCCAGCATTTT. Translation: CASSEGQPIYSNQPQHF.